This is a list of T cell receptor beta chains from one sample in a study of blood T cell repertoires in COVID-19. This table comes from immunoSEQ multiplex PCR, and its TCRdb copy is limited to in-frame clones, with some not included. This sample has 250,000 to 300,000 clones, with around 80% found just once. The specimen sequenced was PBMCs or T cells enriched from blood (not recorded which). The receptors originated from a young man with acute COVID-19. The CDR3 runs from the conserved cysteine through the conserved F or W. D genes are given only for firm matches. Clone size, where shown, is once, few, many, or a class for clones that have expanded.

j_call cdr3_length v_call d_call clone_size cdr3_aa cdr3_nt
TRBJ2-1 14 TRBV6-4 . . CASSRMSGYNEQFF TGTGCCAGCAGTCGGATGTCGGGCTACAATGAGCAGTTCTTC
TRBJ1-3 14 TRBV5-8 . . CASSLQATGNTIYF TGTGCCAGCAGCTTACAGGCCACTGGAAACACCATATATTTT
TRBJ1-5 13 TRBV11-2 . . CASSLGGGQPQHF TGTGCCAGCAGCTTAGGAGGGGGTCAGCCCCAGCATTTT
TRBJ1-2 15 TRBV7-2 TRBD1 once CASSEMTGGLPRYTF TGTGCCAGCAGCGAGATGACAGGGGGTTTGCCTCGCTACACCTTC
TRBJ1-4 14 TRBV2 TRBD1 few CASRSTGELEKLFF TGTGCCAGCAGGTCGACAGGGGAGCTTGAAAAACTGTTTTTT
TRBJ1-1 14 TRBV4-2 . . CASSQEKQDTEAFF TGTGCCAGCAGCCAAGAAAAGCAGGACACTGAAGCTTTCTTT
TRBJ1-3 14 TRBV6-5 . . CASIPRGYSNTIYF TGTGCCAGCATCCCCCGGGGTTACAGCAACACCATATATTTT
TRBJ2-1 14 TRBV6-5 . . CASSYSRLVHEQFF TGTGCCAGCAGTTACTCGCGACTAGTCCATGAGCAGTTCTTC
TRBJ2-6 13 TRBV5-1 . . CASSSGEANVLTF TGCGCCAGCAGCTCAGGGGAGGCCAACGTCCTGACTTTC
TRBJ1-5 16 TRBV6-5 . few CASSYPRENSNQPQHF TGTGCCAGCAGTTACCCAAGGGAGAATAGCAATCAGCCCCAGCATTTT
TRBJ2-1 15 TRBV27 TRBD2 . CASSLTAGAYNEQFF TGTGCCAGCAGTTTGACAGCGGGAGCTTACAATGAGCAGTTCTTC
TRBJ2-1 15 TRBV7-9 TRBD2 . CASSLGLAGKGWQFF TGTGCCAGCAGCCTCGGGCTAGCGGGAAAGGGGTGGCAGTTCTTC
TRBJ2-1 14 TRBV7-2 . . CASLGGSSYNEQFF TGTGCCAGTCTTGGCGGAAGCTCCTACAATGAGCAGTTCTTC
TRBJ2-2 14 TRBV5-4 TRBD1 . CASRGDRVTGELFF TGTGCCAGCAGGGGGGACAGGGTAACAGGGGAGCTGTTTTTT
TRBJ1-2 15 TRBV27 . few CASSLSGPGGYGYTF TGTGCCAGCAGTTTATCAGGCCCGGGGGGCTATGGCTACACCTTC
TRBJ2-1 15 TRBV7-3 . . CASSLQSGVVDEQFF TGTGCCAGCAGCTTGCAATCAGGGGTGGTCGATGAGCAGTTCTTC
TRBJ1-3 17 TRBV3-1/TRBV3-2 . once CASSQGAGDSSGNTIYF TGTGCCAGCAGCCAAGGGGCCGGGGATAGCTCTGGAAACACCATATATTTT
TRBJ1-2 10 TRBV12-3/TRBV12-4 . . CASGDPGYTF TGTGCCAGCGGAGACCCTGGCTACACCTTC
TRBJ2-1 13 TRBV3-1/TRBV3-2 . . CASSQDRGSSQFF TGTGCCAGCAGCCAAGATAGGGGGTCCTCGCAGTTCTTC
TRBJ1-2 16 TRBV6-5 TRBD1 . CASSYVRTGGGYGYTF TGTGCCAGCAGTTATGTAAGGACAGGGGGCGGCTATGGCTACACCTTC
TRBJ2-5 12 TRBV19 . . CASSIEQETQYF TGTGCCAGTAGCATCGAGCAAGAGACCCAGTACTTC
TRBJ2-3 12 TRBV7-8 . . CASSLVGDTQYF TGTGCCAGCAGCTTAGTCGGAGATACGCAGTATTTT
TRBJ1-5 14 TRBV19 . . CASSQDRVNQPQHF TGTGCCAGTAGTCAAGACAGAGTCAATCAGCCCCAGCATTTT
TRBJ1-2 13 TRBV7-8 . few CASSDDRIYGYTF TGTGCCAGCAGCGATGACAGGATCTATGGCTACACCTTC
TRBJ2-2 15 TRBV7-9 TRBD1 . CASSLRDRDTGELFF TGTGCCAGCAGCTTACGGGACAGGGACACCGGGGAGCTGTTTTTT
TRBJ2-3 17 TRBV3-1/TRBV3-2 . . CASSQDRREGGTDTQYF TGTGCCAGCAGCCAAGATCGGAGGGAGGGGGGCACAGATACGCAGTATTTT
TRBJ1-5 15 TRBV19 TRBD1 . CASEKDRISNQPQHF TGTGCCAGTGAAAAGGACAGGATCTCCAATCAGCCCCAGCATTTT
TRBJ2-1 14 TRBV3-1/TRBV3-2 . . CASSQAGRGYEQFF TGTGCCAGCAGCCAAGCGGGCAGGGGCTATGAGCAGTTCTTC
TRBJ2-1 15 TRBV11-2 . . CASSSTWSSYNEQFF TGTGCCAGCAGCTCAACCTGGAGCTCCTACAATGAGCAGTTCTTC
TRBJ2-2 15 TRBV2 TRBD2 once CASNGGGINTGELFF TGTGCCAGCAACGGCGGGGGGATCAACACCGGGGAGCTGTTTTTT
TRBJ2-5 16 TRBV28 TRBD2 . CASSASGGANLGTQYF TGTGCCAGCAGTGCTAGCGGGGGGGCGAATTTGGGGACCCAGTACTTC
TRBJ1-2 15 TRBV5-8 . . CASSDEGRYQEGYTF TGTGCCAGCAGCGACGAAGGCCGATACCAGGAAGGCTACACCTTC
TRBJ1-1 16 TRBV5-1 . . CASSSRPDRQNTEAFF TGCGCCAGCAGCTCCCGGCCAGACAGACAGAACACTGAAGCTTTCTTT
TRBJ1-5 18 TRBV19 TRBD1 . CASSIDFSRQGSNQPQHF TGTGCCAGTAGTATAGACTTTTCCAGACAGGGATCCAATCAGCCCCAGCATTTT
TRBJ1-3 14 TRBV11-3 . . CASGSGRSGNTIYF TGTGCCAGCGGGTCAGGTCGCTCTGGAAACACCATATATTTT
TRBJ1-1 11 TRBV6-5 . . CASMNPGEAFF TGTGCCAGCATGAATCCAGGAGAAGCTTTCTTT
TRBJ1-5 15 TRBV20-1 TRBD1 . CSASSGTGFSQPQHF TGCAGTGCCAGTTCCGGGACAGGCTTTTCTCAGCCCCAGCATTTT
TRBJ2-5 14 TRBV18 TRBD2 few CASSPGLASETQYF TGTGCCAGCTCCCCAGGACTAGCGTCGGAGACCCAGTACTTC
TRBJ1-1 13 TRBV7-9 . . CASSLDLATEAFF TGTGCCAGCAGCTTAGATCTGGCTACTGAAGCTTTCTTT
TRBJ2-3 14 TRBV5-1 . once CASSPDRSADTQYF TGTGCCAGCAGCCCCGACAGGTCCGCAGATACGCAGTATTTT
TRBJ1-4 14 TRBV19 . . CASSISATNEKLFF TGTGCCAGTAGTATCAGTGCAACTAATGAAAAACTGTTTTTT
TRBJ2-1 13 TRBV12-3/TRBV12-4 . . CASSLSEEYEQFF TGTGCCAGCAGTTTATCGGAGGAGTATGAGCAGTTCTTC
TRBJ2-5 12 TRBV18 . . CASSRTEETQYF TGTGCCAGCTCACGGACAGAAGAGACCCAGTACTTC
TRBJ1-1 14 TRBV28 . . CASSFGRTNTEAFF TGTGCCAGCAGTTTTGGGCGAACGAACACTGAAGCTTTCTTT
TRBJ2-3 17 TRBV18 TRBD2 . CASSLQVTSGGPDTQYF TGTGCCAGCTCACTCCAAGTGACTAGCGGGGGCCCCGATACGCAGTATTTT
TRBJ1-2 15 TRBV30 TRBD1 . CAWSSTETGNYGYTF TGTGCCTGGAGCTCTACGGAGACAGGGAACTATGGCTACACCTTC
TRBJ2-3 15 TRBV5-6 . many CASSLGPQALDTQYF TGTGCCAGCAGCTTGGGTCCACAGGCGCTAGATACGCAGTATTTT
TRBJ2-2 14 TRBV18 . . CASSHTPNTGELFF TGTGCCAGCTCACATACTCCGAACACCGGGGAGCTGTTTTTT
TRBJ2-5 11 TRBV27 . . CASRKRETQYF TGTGCCAGCAGAAAGCGAGAGACCCAGTACTTC
TRBJ1-1 19 TRBV21-1 . . CATPRGTGCPRGNYTEAFF TGTGCCACCCCACGTGGGACAGGGTGCCCCCGGGGTAATTACACTGAAGCTTTCTTT
TRBJ2-1 15 TRBV6-4 TRBD2 many CASSASGSSYNEQFF TGTGCCAGCAGTGCTAGCGGGAGCTCCTACAATGAGCAGTTCTTC
TRBJ1-4 14 TRBV18 TRBD1 . CASSSSQGAEKLFF TGTGCCAGCTCATCGTCACAGGGGGCAGAGAAACTGTTTTTT
TRBJ1-6 15 TRBV2 . . CASSGGQSINSPLHF TGTGCCAGCAGTGGTGGACAGAGTATTAATTCACCCCTCCACTTT
TRBJ2-4 17 TRBV3-1/TRBV3-2 TRBD2 . CASSARLAGGAKNIQYF TGTGCCAGCAGCGCCCGACTAGCGGGAGGGGCCAAAAACATTCAGTACTTC
TRBJ1-2 13 TRBV27 . . CASSLRWSHGYTF TGTGCCAGCAGCCTAAGGTGGAGTCATGGCTACACCTTC